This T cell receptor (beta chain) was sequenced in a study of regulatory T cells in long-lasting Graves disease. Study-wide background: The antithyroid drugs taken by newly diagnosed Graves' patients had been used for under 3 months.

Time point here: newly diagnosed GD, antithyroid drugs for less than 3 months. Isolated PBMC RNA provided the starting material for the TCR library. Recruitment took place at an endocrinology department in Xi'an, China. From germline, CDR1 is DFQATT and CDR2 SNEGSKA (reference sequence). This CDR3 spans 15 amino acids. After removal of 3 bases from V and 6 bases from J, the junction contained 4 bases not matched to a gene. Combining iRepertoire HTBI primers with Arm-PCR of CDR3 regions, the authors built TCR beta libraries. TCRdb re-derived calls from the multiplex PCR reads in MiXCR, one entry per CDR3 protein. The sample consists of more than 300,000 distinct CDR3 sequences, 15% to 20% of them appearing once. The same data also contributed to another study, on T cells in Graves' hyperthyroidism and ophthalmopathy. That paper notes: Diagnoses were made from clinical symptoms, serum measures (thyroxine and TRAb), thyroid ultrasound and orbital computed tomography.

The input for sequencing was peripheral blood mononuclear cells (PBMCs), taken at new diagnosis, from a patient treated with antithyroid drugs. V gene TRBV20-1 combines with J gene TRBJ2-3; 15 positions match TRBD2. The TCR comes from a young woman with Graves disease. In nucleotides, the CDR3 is TGCAGTGCTAGCTCCGGGACTAGCGGGAGGGATACGCAGTATTTT. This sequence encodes CSASSGTSGRDTQYF.